This T cell receptor beta chain was recovered during a study of identical twins. A universal primer binding site was introduced by template switching. The final cDNA contained unique molecular identifiers. MiXCR, run by TCRdb on the 5' RACE reads, gives a single entry per CDR3 protein. This table has some 660,000 distinct CDR3 sequences, under 9% appearing once. Study observations and caveats: Insertion counts were lower in abundant cord blood beta clonotypes, a trend that memory repertoires did not show. Within beta out-of-frame sequences, the excess sharing observed between twins was weaker. Out-of-frame alpha sequences that twins shared showed excess low generation probability.

Of note for this clonotype: Its target is unknown.

These data were also filed under a second study, of yellow fever vaccine responses in identical twins.

The sequence was obtained from a woman between 18 and 29 years old in good health. The material sequenced was PBMCs.

As DNA, the CDR3 is TGTGCCAGCAGCCACGACCTAACAGGGGGCCATTCTATGTACGAGCAGTACTTC. It encodes CASSHDLTGGHSMYEQYF. The chain couples TRBV3-1 to TRBJ2-7; 9 positions match TRBD1. The V segment lost 3 bases and the J segment 4 bases; nucleotides outside the gene matches: 16. CDR1 and CDR2 (germline): LGHDT, YNNKEL (reference sequence). This CDR3 is built from 18 residues.